This T cell receptor (beta chain) is drawn from a study of cytomegalovirus exposure and HLA in healthy donors (dated by TCRdb to 2015 to 2018). Notes on the research overall: An earlier analysis of roughly 500 of the donors reported 250 to 350 Gb of sequence data and some 100 million unique TCR beta sequences from about 200 million T cells. Approximately 330 gigabases of sequencing data and 91 million or so unique TCR sequences made up an early release that covered nearly 650 HLA-typed donors. The genetic ancestry cluster associated with self-reported Caucasian donors included roughly 84% of the roughly 380 genotyped donors. The study aimed to test whether cataloging public T cell receptors could reveal signatures of past pathogen exposure. The T cell repertoires of some 700 subjects were profiled by immunosequencing and related to cytomegalovirus serostatus. Along with the roughly 670-subject first cohort, a separate validation cohort of over a hundred different subjects was used. To predict cytomegalovirus infection status, the study brought together high-throughput TCR immunosequencing, statistical association of individual TCRs with disease status, and machine learning. In a later analysis, previously published TCR beta repertoires from 600 to 850 donors were re-analyzed and high-resolution HLA genotyping was added so that TCR occurrence patterns could be studied. Rather than using new phenotypic data, the later analysis identified candidate immune exposures from TCR beta sequences and from how often those sequences occurred across donors. In an earlier analysis of 500 to 650 of the donors, high-throughput TCR beta sequencing was used to judge whether each TCR beta V gene segment behaved as functional or pseudogenic. Alongside the repertoire data, information on donor age, sex, ethnicity and CMV serostatus was compiled. Genome-wide SNP genotypes for about 65% of the roughly 700 donors were used in a later genetic analysis, which treated that subset as a discovery cohort. All discovery cohort repertoires had been generated using a single sequencing platform. HLA typing covered class I and class II loci at four-digit resolution. Typing coverage differed by locus: A, B, C, DRB1 and DQB1 were typed in about 629-630 donors, DQA1 in 522, DPA1 in some 570, and DPB1 in 400 to 490. Because of strong linkage in the cohort, roughly five DR-DQ haplotypes were treated as single units for association and clustering. On average, around 230,000 unique TCR beta nucleotide sequences were sequenced per donor among 398 genotyped donors of the cohort, with roughly a sixth of those sequences being non-productive.

Comments on this clone: There is no known antigen for this receptor. The record has no base qualities; no much larger clone is one base away.

In total, about 650 healthy bone marrow donors made up the cohort. At the time of sampling, every cohort member was nominally healthy, though immune exposures that went unrecorded were likely present. The donor was CMV seropositive and was included in the group of 250 to 350 seropositive cohort members. A peripheral blood sample was provided by each donor, and peripheral blood mononuclear cells were used for TCR beta sequencing. The Qiagen DNeasy Blood Extraction Kit was used to extract genomic DNA from the blood cell samples. Overall results and qualifications from the work: The study listed 164 TCR beta chains as associated with cytomegalovirus. In a later analysis, most CMV-associated TCR beta chains were found to appear HLA-restricted, with HLA associations seemingly driven largely by CMV exposure. Broadly in line with IMGT annotations, most TCR beta V segments showed up in productive rearrangements about 87% or about 30% of the time in an earlier analysis of several hundred of the donors. Because counts were too low, some 17 rarely observed V segments, including chromosome 9 orphons, were excluded from the earlier analysis of about 500 of the donors. According to a later genetic analysis, donors in an Asian-associated ancestry cluster had fewer N-insertions in productive TCRs than the roughly 700-donor mean. A further reported finding was that TCR beta sequences accurately predicted the HLA-A and HLA-B alleles for most subjects in the first cohort. V-gene and J-gene trimming of TCR beta chains was associated with a missense DCLRE1C variant in a later genetic analysis, and the association was replicated in an independent cohort. A later analysis reported that several top co-occurrence clusters appeared linked to parvovirus B19, influenza, CMV and Epstein-Barr virus. In a later analysis, HLA-associated TCR beta chains showed more clonal expansion and lower generation probabilities than non-associated chains that were equally common. Linkage disequilibrium might explain the correlated functional status among segregating V segments, but an unknown experimental factor could not be excluded. The sequencing pipeline was judged likely to have produced a cluster of highly shared sequence variants as a technical artifact. The presence/absence analyses assumed that sequencing depth was roughly uniform across donors, and that assumption may not be true. In a later analysis, the rate of TCR association differed among HLA loci, with DRB1 alleles having the most associated TCRs and HLA-C alleles having the fewest. It was suggested by the authors that the approach could potentially be generalized to other disease states and immunological phenotypes. The classifier was reported to diagnose cytomegalovirus status with high specificity and sensitivity in both the original and validation cohorts. Specific HLA alleles were associated with over 15,000 TCR beta sequences at a false discovery rate of 0.05 in a later analysis. The only immune exposure information available for the cohort was CMV serostatus. HLA typing was unavailable for some donors at each locus, so association tests used only the typed subset. In vitro tests confirmed that a few of the cytomegalovirus-associated TCR beta chains recognize cytomegalovirus antigens. Across donors, most TCR sequences were observed very rarely, whereas some public TCRs were present in many individuals. Assigning TCR associations to individual alleles was difficult when HLA alleles, especially DR and DQ, strongly co-occurred. This cohort had only TCR beta chains sequenced, and the lack of alpha or paired-chain data limited which features could be detected.

Library preparation used the immunoSEQ multiplex PCR assay. For the multiplex PCR, a mixture combining 60 forward primers for TCR Vbeta segments and 13 reverse primers for TCR Jbeta segments was used. The CDR3 region of rearranged TCR beta genes was amplified from genomic DNA by a multiplex PCR assay. Amplified TCR beta libraries were sequenced as 87-base-pair reads on the Illumina HiSeq System. Per the original workflow: A later analysis counted tens of millions of unique TCR beta chains across the 666 repertoires, and some 11 million of these chains were shared by at least two donors. Raw reads were error-corrected and collapsed into unique sequences by a nearest-neighbor algorithm in which closely related sequences were merged to remove PCR and sequencing errors. V, D and J gene segments were assigned by aligning CDR3 sequences to IMGT reference sequences. Each retained sequence needed at least a six-nucleotide match to both a V gene segment and a J gene segment. Rearrangements were called productive when the CDR3 lacked stop codons and stayed in frame with V and J; all others were non-productive. CDR3 was defined according to IMGT convention as the region running from the second conserved V-encoded cysteine to the conserved J-encoded phenylalanine. The earlier analysis of a few hundred of the donors excluded any sequence lacking an unambiguous match to a single V gene segment. In an earlier analysis of several hundred of the donors, V segments were called functional above 56.7% productive rearrangements and were called segregating when the between-donor standard deviation exceeded 5%. A statistical classification framework was built for diagnosing cytomegalovirus status from the catalog of TCR beta chain sequences. In a later analysis, V and J genes were assigned by comparing TCR nucleotide sequences against IMGT/GENE-DB human TR gene sequences. A later analysis assigned CDR3 sequences and most-parsimonious VDJ recombination scenarios with the TCRdist pipeline. In a later analysis, each TCR beta chain was defined by its CDR3 amino acid sequence together with its V-gene family, and reads without a unique V-gene family were excluded. To address suspected cross-contamination and a sequencing artifact, a later analysis removed around 600 highly shared, low-generation-probability nucleotide sequences. In a later analysis, a clonal expansion index for each public chain was calculated from normalized within-repertoire ranks of inferred template counts. A later analysis computed generation probabilities with a VDJ recombination model fitted to out-of-frame rearrangements, and checked the results against IGoR. In a later analysis, hypergeometric tests were used to score TCR-TCR, TCR-HLA and TCR-CMV co-occurrence, with a repertoire-size bias correction applied to TCR pairs. A later analysis estimated false discovery rates by permuting HLA or CMV assignments 20 times. In a later analysis, co-occurring TCRs were grouped using DBSCAN, with TCRdist sequence similarity added in when clustering inside HLA-allele-positive subsets. Repertoires with fewer than 30,000 or more than 120,000 public chains were left out of co-occurrence clustering, as were several repertoires with anomalous nucleotide sharing. Imported from immuneACCESS, the table was reduced by TCRdb to in-frame sequences with V and J called. These copies leave out some clones; in studies compared against another copy, an unresolved V gene accounts for under half, and the cause of the remainder is not known. V, J and clone size reflect that table, while D and trimming were determined from the DNA. For this sample the table gives over 100,000 clones, of which roughly 76% were detected only once. In total, the top ten clones hold more than 6% of the sample.

Specimen: PBMCs. This TCR was recovered from a woman between 50 and 59 years old in good health and CMV-seropositive.

The nucleotides are TGTGCCAGCAGTCAAGGAGGGAGGAGGTTTGAAGCTTTCTTT. Its protein product is CASSQGGRRFEAFF. The receptor chain draws on TRBV7-2 and TRBJ1-1; a confident D gene designation cannot be given. The germline V gene supplies CDR1 SGHTA and CDR2 FQGNSA. The CDR3 contains 14 residues, cysteine and phenylalanine counted. CDR3 DNA is the only sequence kept; it has 42 bases, read in frame from the first base. V loses 6 bases, J loses 7 bases, and the germline ends lie 18 bases apart. With the portions outside the CDR3 filled from the reference TRBV7-2 and TRBJ1-1 genes, the complete variable region becomes GAGVSQSPSNKVTEKGKDVELRCDPISGHTALYWYRQSLGQGLEFLIYFQGNSAPDKSGLPSDRFSAERTGGSVSTLTIQRTQQEDSAVYLCASSQGGRRFEAFFGQGTRLTVV.